The text below deals with one T cell receptor beta chain. Authors' data handling: Reference gene primer amplification gave estimated nucleated cell counts. Profiling relied on immunoSEQ multiplex PCR, and the TCRdb table lists in-frame clones only, not all of them. Clonal size and the V and J genes are those of that table, whereas D and trimming came from the DNA. Of tens of thousands of clones in the sample, more than 85% were seen once. This specimen comes from a study of blood T cell repertoires in COVID-19. On the study more broadly: Acute and convalescent COVID-19 specimens originated in the United States, Italy and Spain. The cDNA or gDNA used as material had been derived from T cells, B-cell-depleted T cells, or PBMCs.

The length of the CDR3 is 16 residues. V lost 3 bases and J 5 bases, leaving 20 bases between the germline ends. Germline CDR1 and CDR2: MGHRA and YSYEKL. This TCR derives from a woman in her sixties or seventies with active COVID-19. The chain links TRBV4-1 to TRBJ2-7; D is possibly TRBD1 (6 bases). The specimen was peripheral blood. The CDR3 coding sequence is TGCGCCAGCAGCCAGAGAGGGGACACCCAACGACACGAGCAGTACTTC. It codes for CASSQRGDTQRHEQYF.